This TCR beta chain is from a study of beta chain features in type 1 diabetes (dated by TCRdb to the late 2010s). General notes on the study: Patients and healthy donors did not differ in mean age, gender distribution, total cell number or subset yield. A total of 107,917,701 sorted cells were examined across all samples, and RNA yield correlated strongly with the number of cells per subset. The study compared the TCRB repertoires of sorted circulating CD4+ T cell subsets in recently diagnosed type 1 diabetes patients with those in matched healthy donors. Regulatory and stem cell-like memory subsets were isolated from only 8 patients and about eight healthy donors, whereas naive and central memory subsets came from all 30 or so donors. Study-wide findings and limitations: Patients with type 1 diabetes made fewer insertions and deleted more nucleotides at VDJ recombination sites, implying thymic rearrangement abnormalities. Because cDNA rather than genomic DNA was sequenced, highly expressing activated cells could have been over-represented, although no difference in activation and CD3 levels was found between groups. Only small numbers of individuals were included in the HLA sub-analyses, which left unresolved whether HLA type had any influence on TCRB rearrangement. A moderate but significant shortening of TCRB CDR3 length was observed in type 1 diabetes patients in all four CD4+ subsets. PCR may preferentially amplify shorter templates, but because patient and control samples were amplified and corrected together, any resulting skew would affect both groups equally. Naive, central memory and regulatory TCRB repertoires appeared to be more similar among patients than among healthy donors.

Its CDR3 holds 16 amino acids, cysteine through phenylalanine. The CDR3 DNA has 48 bases and is translated from base 1. CDR1 LNHNV and CDR2 YYDKDF were looked up in the germline V gene (reference sequence). Trimming leaves V shorter by 1 base and J shorter by 4 bases, with the junction holding 5 bases beyond the gene matches. A single peripheral blood draw of approximately 120 mL on average was collected from each donor into heparinised tubes. Naive, central memory, regulatory and stem cell-like memory CD4+ T cells were sorted on a BD FACSAria II using a panel including CD45RO, CCR7, CD25, CD127, CD95 and CD27. Purity was above 95% for every sorted population. PBMCs were separated immediately by Lymphoprep density gradient centrifugation and were stained directly, without being cultured. So that batch effects would be minimized, each experiment stained and sorted samples in pairs, pairing one healthy donor with one patient.

The High Capacity cDNA Reverse Transcription Kit was used to reverse transcribe all of the isolated RNA, meaning that expressed TCRB transcripts were what got sequenced. Naive, central memory and regulatory T cell samples underwent deep immunoSEQ sequencing, averaging around 4 million total reads per sample. Sorted cells were lysed in RLT buffer, and RNA was extracted using DNase-treated RNeasy Micro or Mini kits according to cell number. To prevent cross-contamination, every cell subset was processed on its own, while patient and healthy donor samples were processed together. Using the immunoSEQ multiplex PCR, TCRB sequences were amplified from cDNA into 87-bp fragments spanning the CDR3 region. Sequencing of the amplicons was performed on the Illumina HiSeq platform. The study's processing was this. Synthetic template baselines were used to correct PCR bias computationally, reads within Hamming distance 2 were collapsed, and singletons that could not be merged were discarded. Reads were aligned to IMGT to assign V, D and J genes, CDR3 length, and insertions or deletions at six rearrangement sites. Clonotype counts were normalized to sorted cell number within each subset before computing true diversity and Gini coefficients with the tcR R package. The overlap coefficient, calculated on TCRB nucleotide sequences, was used to quantify repertoire sharing. Out-of-frame TCRB sequences from naive cells were analyzed as a proxy for the pre-selection repertoire. TCRdb provides this immuneACCESS table in a form limited to in-frame rearrangements. Some clones are lacking; in checked studies, under half of them reflect an unresolved V gene, and why the rest are absent is not known. V, J and clone size reflect that table, while D and trimming were determined from the DNA. The sample table shows fewer than 300,000 clones, and roughly 20% are seen once. Roughly 0.028% of the sample belongs to the ten largest clones.

This clone was recorded a few times. The antigen this receptor binds is unknown. No quality values exist for individual bases; no much larger clone is one base distant. The sample was naive CD4+ T cells from blood. The cell subset or site label for this specimen denotes: true naive CD4+ T cells. The V and J genes are TRBV15 and TRBJ2-3; TRBD2 aligns with 10 central bases. The sequence was collected from a woman aged 40 to 49 with type 1 diabetes. The nucleotide sequence reads as follows: TGTGCCACCAGCAGAGCAAGCGGGAGGGCCTCAGATACGCAGTATTTT. Protein translation: CATSRASGRASDTQYF.